These 18 T cell receptor beta chains originate from one sample sequenced in a study of T cell responses to AZD1222 COVID-19 vaccine. Assay: immunoSEQ multiplex PCR; the TCRdb copy retains only in-frame clones and omits some. The repertoire holds about 69,000 clones, with roughly 83% as singletons. The source material was peripheral blood, sampled 28 days after the second AZD1222 dose. Source of these receptors: an adult who received the AZD1222 COVID-19 vaccine.

This sequence joins TRBV5-1 and TRBJ2-1, with 8 bases matching TRBD2. The V segment lost 1 base and the J segment 8 bases; nucleotides outside the gene matches: 11. The germline CDR1 and CDR2 sequences are SGHRS and YFSETQ. This CDR3 has 16 amino acids. The CDR3 is CASSLSIGLAKDEQFF. CDR3 DNA: TGCGCCAGCAGCTTGAGTATAGGACTAGCTAAAGATGAGCAGTTCTTC.

The gene calls are TRBV2 and TRBJ1-2; 7 bases line up with TRBD1. V lost 2 bases to trimming and J lost 2 bases; unmatched junction nucleotides: 5. The CDR3 is 15 residues long. CDR1 is SNHLY, CDR2 FYNNEI, per germline. The CDR3 sequence is CASSEIGGGNYGYTF. CDR3 nucleotides: TGTGCCAGCAGTGAAATCGGAGGGGGCAACTATGGCTACACCTTC.

This clone was picked up one time. The chain recombines TRBV29-1 with TRBJ1-1; D is undetermined. Trimming took 2 bases from V and 0 from J, leaving 10 bases between them. CDR3 length: 14 amino acids. Germline V CDR1 and CDR2: SQVTM, ANQGSEA. CDR3 coding DNA: TGCAGCGTTGAACCCCCAATCGTGAACACTGAAGCTTTCTTT. Translation: CSVEPPIVNTEAFF.

The V gene is TRBV7-9, the J gene TRBJ2-7; D is uncertain. The CDR3 extends over 13 amino acids. V lost 1 base and J 6 bases, leaving 10 bases between the germline ends. Germline V CDR1 and CDR2: SEHNR, FQNEAQ (reference sequence). CDR3 sequence: CASSLGPLSEQYF. DNA for the CDR3: TGTGCCAGCAGCTTAGGCCCTCTCTCCGAGCAGTACTTC.

This clone occurred once. The chain carries TRBV7-2 and TRBJ2-5; TRBD1 matches at 8 bases. V was clipped by 5 bases and J by 4 bases; unmatched bases: 9. Germline CDR1 SGHTA, CDR2 FQGNSA. CDR3 length equals 15 residues. The CDR3 is CASSARGRGPETQYF. The DNA of the CDR3 is TGTGCCAGCAGCGCCCGGGGCAGGGGGCCAGAGACCCAGTACTTC.

The genes are TRBV27 and TRBJ1-2, with 7 bases that match TRBD1. The CDR3 extends over 15 amino acids. Trimming removed 5 bases from V and 4 bases from J; junction bases left unmatched: 10. CDR1 is MNHEY and CDR2 is SMNVEV in the germline V gene (reference sequence). This CDR3 is CASSQTTGALYGYTF. DNA for the CDR3: TGTGCCAGCAGTCAAACAACAGGGGCCCTCTATGGCTACACCTTC.

This chain connects TRBV18 to TRBJ2-2; no firm D call. V lost 6 bases, J lost 5 bases, and 10 bases lay in between. Germline loops: CDR1 KGHSH, CDR2 LQKENI. The CDR3 spans 13 residues. The CDR3 loop is CASSFQATGELFF. CDR3 sequence (DNA): TGTGCCAGCTCCTTTCAGGCTACCGGGGAGCTGTTTTTT.

This clone came up once. The rearrangement links TRBV2 to TRBJ2-1; TRBD2 agrees at 8 bases. V lost 7 bases to trimming and J lost 2 bases; unmatched junction nucleotides: 10. CDR3 length: 16 amino acids. Germline V gene sequence: CDR1 SNHLY, CDR2 FYNNEI. Written as DNA, the CDR3 is TGTGCCAGCATGGTTAGCGGGGTGGGGCCCTACAATGAGCAGTTCTTC. Amino acids: CASMVSGVGPYNEQFF.

The rearrangement links TRBV7-8 to TRBJ2-3; tentative D call: TRBD2 (6 bases). This CDR3 has 15 residues. Germline V lookup: CDR1 SGHVS, CDR2 FQNEAQ. V was shortened by 5 bases and J by 3 bases, with 15 bases between the two germline ends. In DNA form, the CDR3 reads TGTGCCAGCAGCGGAACGGGACTTACAACAGATACGCAGTATTTT. Protein sequence: CASSGTGLTTDTQYF.

J is TRBJ2-3 and V is TRBV5-1, with 8 positions matching TRBD2. The CDR3 has 14 amino acids. J was trimmed by 5 bases and V by 7 bases; bases with no gene match: 9. Per germline, CDR1 SGHRS and CDR2 YFSETQ. The CDR3 nucleotides are TGCGCCAGCTGCACGGGTGCGGGGGGAGATACGCAGTATTTT. Translating it yields CASCTGAGGDTQYF.

The CDR3 reads CASSPEAFF. The CDR3 bases are TGCGCCAGCAGTCCGGAAGCTTTCTTT. The V call is TRBV10-1, the J call TRBJ1-1, with D unclear. This CDR3 region has 9 residues. CDR1 and CDR2 from the germline V gene are WNHNN and SYGVQD (reference sequence). V gave up 5 bases and J gave up 8 bases, with 3 bases separating them.

V is TRBV5-4 and J is TRBJ2-5; TRBD1 aligns across 10 bases. This CDR3 has 14 residues. After removal of 4 bases from V and 5 bases from J, the junction contained 5 bases not matched to a gene. The germline V gene has CDR1 SGHNT and CDR2 YYREEE (reference sequence). CDR3 bases: TGTGCCAGCAGCCGACAGGGGGCGGGGGAGACCCAGTACTTC. Protein product: CASSRQGAGETQYF.

The V and J genes are TRBV6-5 and TRBJ1-6, with D possibly matching TRBD1 (6 bases). Trimming cost V 1 base and J 7 bases, with 14 bases left between them. CDR1 and CDR2 (germline): MNHEY, SVGAGI. CDR3 size: 16 residues. The CDR3, as DNA: TGTGCCAGCAGTTACTTTCGGACAGTGGGGAATTCACCCCTCCACTTT. It encodes CASSYFRTVGNSPLHF.

The sample holds one count of this clone. V is TRBV19 and J is TRBJ1-2; TRBD1 agrees at 9 bases. CDR1 LNHDA and CDR2 SQIVND come from the germline V gene (reference sequence). This CDR3 spans 16 amino acids. V dropped 1 base and J dropped 7; count of bases not matched to a gene: 10. CDR3 DNA sequence: TGTGCCAGTAGTATAGTAGGGACAGGGATGACGGGTGGCTACACCTTC. It translates to CASSIVGTGMTGGYTF.

The rearrangement joins TRBV6-2 or TRBV6-3 to TRBJ1-2; no definite D call. This CDR3 has 12 residues. The germline gives CDR1 MNHEY, CDR2 SVGEGT. With 5 bases removed from V and 3 bases from J, the gap between germline ends came to 7 bases. DNA for the CDR3: TGTGCCAGCAGTCAGACTCACTATGGCTACACCTTC. This sequence encodes CASSQTHYGYTF.

In nucleotides, the CDR3 is TGCGCCAGCAGCCAAGAAGGATCACCCCTCCACTTT. Encoded protein: CASSQEGSPLHF. V gene TRBV4-1 combines with J gene TRBJ1-6, with unresolved D. The germline V gene encodes CDR1 MGHRA and CDR2 YSYEKL. This CDR3 comprises 12 residues. Trimming shortened V by 0 bases and J by 10 bases, and 4 bases separated the two germline ends.

This rearrangement joins TRBV10-2 to TRBJ2-1, with 7 bases that match TRBD2. The junction had 7 bases not matched to a gene; V was cut back by 8 bases and J by 3 bases. CDR3 length: 14 amino acids. Germline V lookup: CDR1 WSHSY, CDR2 SAAADI. The CDR3 DNA follows: TGCGCCAGCGGCTGGGGGGGAAACTACAATGAGCAGTTCTTC. Its protein is CASGWGGNYNEQFF.

The gene calls are TRBV7-2 and TRBJ1-1; unclear D gene. The CDR3 runs to 14 residues. Trimming removed 5 bases from V and 0 bases from J, with 10 bases in between. Germline V gene data show CDR1 as SGHTA and CDR2 as FQGNSA. CDR3: CASSPGRVNTEAFF. The CDR3 nucleotides are TGTGCCAGCAGCCCTGGGAGGGTGAACACTGAAGCTTTCTTT.